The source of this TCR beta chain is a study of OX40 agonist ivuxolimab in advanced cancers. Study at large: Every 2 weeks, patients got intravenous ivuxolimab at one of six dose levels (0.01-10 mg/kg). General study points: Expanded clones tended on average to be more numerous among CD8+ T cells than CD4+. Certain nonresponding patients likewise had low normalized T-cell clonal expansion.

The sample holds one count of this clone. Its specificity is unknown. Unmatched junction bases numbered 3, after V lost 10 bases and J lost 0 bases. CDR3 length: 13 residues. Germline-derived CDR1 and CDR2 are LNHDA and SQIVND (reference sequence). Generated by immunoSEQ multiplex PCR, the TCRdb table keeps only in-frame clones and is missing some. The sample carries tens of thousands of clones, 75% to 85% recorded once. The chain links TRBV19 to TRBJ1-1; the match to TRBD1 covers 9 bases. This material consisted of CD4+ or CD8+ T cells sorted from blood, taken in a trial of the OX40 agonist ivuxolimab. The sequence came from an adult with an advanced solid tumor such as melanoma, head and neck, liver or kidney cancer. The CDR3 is CATGQGMNTEAFF. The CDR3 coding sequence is TGTGCCACCGGACAGGGGATGAACACTGAAGCTTTCTTT. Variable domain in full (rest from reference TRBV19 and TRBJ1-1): DGGITQSPKYLFRKEGQNVTLSCEQNLNHDAMYWYRQDPGQGLRLIYYSQIVNDFQKGDIAEGYSVSREKKESFPLTVTSAQKNPTAFYLCATGQGMNTEAFFGQGTRLTVV.